The TCR beta chain described here comes from a study of CD8 T cells in ankylosing spondylitis. The ends lost 4 bases at V and 11 bases at J; junction bases unmatched: 18. Germline CDR1 and CDR2: SGHDN and FVKESK. The CDR3 runs 16 residues. TCRdb passed the 5' RACE reads through MiXCR, listing each CDR3 protein once. This table has around 300,000 distinct CDR3 sequences, about 15% appearing once. This clonotype was counted only a few times. Sequencing was done on a sample of blood, either unsorted or a sorted T cell fraction (not recorded which). The chain has TRBV14 and TRBJ1-1; 8 bases align to TRBD1. The clonotype comes from a male donor with ankylosing spondylitis or in good health (not recorded which). Here the CDR3 reads CASSLEGRTGLLGAFF. The CDR3 DNA reads TGTGCCAGCAGCCTCGAAGGGAGGACAGGGCTCCTGGGGGCTTTCTTT.